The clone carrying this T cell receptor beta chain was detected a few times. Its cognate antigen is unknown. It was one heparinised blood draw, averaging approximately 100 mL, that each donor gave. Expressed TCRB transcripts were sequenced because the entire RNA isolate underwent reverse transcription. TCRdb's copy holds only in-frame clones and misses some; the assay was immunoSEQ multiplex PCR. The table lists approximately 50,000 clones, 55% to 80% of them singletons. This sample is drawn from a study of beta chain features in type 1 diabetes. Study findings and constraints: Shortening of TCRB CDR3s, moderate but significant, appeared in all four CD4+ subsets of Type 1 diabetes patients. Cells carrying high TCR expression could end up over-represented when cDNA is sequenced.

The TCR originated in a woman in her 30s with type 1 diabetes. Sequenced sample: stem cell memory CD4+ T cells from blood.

CDR3 coding DNA: TGTGCCAGCTCACCAGGGACACCGAACACTGAAGCTTTCTTT. It is translated as CASSPGTPNTEAFF. This chain links TRBV18 with TRBJ1-1; a weak D match, TRBD1 (6 bases). Germline V CDR1 and CDR2: KGHSH, LQKENI. With 2 bases removed from V and 1 base from J, the gap between germline ends came to 8 bases. The CDR3 runs to 14 residues. The full variable domain, in which reference TRBV18 and TRBJ1-1 provide the parts outside the CDR3, is NAGVMQNPRHLVRRRGQEARLRCSPMKGHSHVYWYRQLPEEGLKFMVYLQKENIIDESGMPKERFSAEFPKEGPSILRIQQVVRGDSAAYFCASSPGTPNTEAFFGQGTRLTVV.